This T cell receptor beta chain emerged from a study of radiation and T cells in renal cell carcinoma. General study findings and limits: No pretreatment tumor biopsies were available for baseline clonotypes. In blood, top tumor clones expanded by 2 weeks, shrinking by 4.

Noted time point: blood 4 weeks post-SBRT, at nephrectomy. As for treatment: 15 Gy SBRT to primary tumor, nephrectomy 4 weeks later. Nephrectomy followed 15 Gy stereotactic body radiation by 4 weeks. Serial blood draws occurred at baseline and 2 and 4 weeks post-SBRT. The J segment lost 6 bases and the V segment lost 1 base, leaving 15 bases of the junction unmatched. The CDR3 spans 19 residues. CDR1 is SGDLS and CDR2 is YYNGEE in the germline V gene. To note about this clone: What it binds is not known.

Sequencing was performed with immunoSEQ multiplex PCR; in TCRdb, only in-frame clones are kept and a portion is missing. The sample holds 140,000 to 150,000 clones, 86% seen once. The chain employs TRBV9 and TRBJ2-2; 10 nucleotides line up with TRBD2. Sequencing was performed on blood, taken from a patient whose treatment included radiotherapy and nephrectomy. The receptor comes from a woman between 50 and 59 years old with renal cell carcinoma. CDR3 sequence: CASSVTSSGGHPQAGELFF. The CDR3, as DNA: TGTGCCAGCAGCGTAACTTCTAGCGGGGGCCATCCACAGGCCGGGGAGCTGTTTTTT.